One T cell receptor beta chain is described in this entry. The source of the sample is a study of OX40 agonist ivuxolimab in advanced cancers. Study as a whole: Averaging roughly 60 years in age, with a range of roughly 23 to 80, the cohort was about 86% male.

V dropped 4 bases and J dropped 10; count of bases not matched to a gene: 9. The CDR3 contains 14 residues. Germline V gene lookup returns CDR1 SGHDT and CDR2 YYEEEE. Profiling relied on immunoSEQ multiplex PCR, and the TCRdb table lists in-frame clones only, not all of them. The sample contains 77,000 or so clones, 80% to 95% of which appear only once. V and J are TRBV5-6 and TRBJ1-4, with 8 bases matching TRBD1. This clonotype originated in an adult with an advanced solid tumor such as melanoma, head and neck, liver or kidney cancer. The sequencing used CD4+ or CD8+ T cells sorted from blood, collected in a trial of the OX40 agonist ivuxolimab. CDR3 DNA: TGTGCCAGCAGCCACCCCCGACAGGGGAGAAAACTGTTTTTT. This translates into CASSHPRQGRKLFF. Drawing the rest from reference TRBV5-6 and TRBJ1-4, the complete variable domain is DAGVTQSPTHLIKTRGQQVTLRCSPKSGHDTVSWYQQALGQGPQFIFQYYEEEERQRGNFPDRFSGHQFPNYSSELNVNALLLGDSALYLCASSHPRQGRKLFFGSGTQLSVL.